This is a list of T cell receptor beta chains from one sample in a study of CD8+ T cells in alopecia areata. Using immunoSEQ multiplex PCR, the repertoire was profiled, and TCRdb retains in-frame clones only, with some absent. The table lists roughly 130,000 clones, 58% of them singletons, with less than 5.5% in the top ten. Specimen: CD4+ T cells sorted from blood, collected at week 0. The receptors come from a human donor with alopecia areata. Each CDR3 is given with its conserved first and last residue. The order of the fields is CDR3 protein, CDR3 DNA, D gene, J gene, V gene, clone size. D genes are given only for firm matches. Only some rows state a clone size, as once, few, many or a class for expanded clones.

CASSQEGRQPQHF	TGTGCCAGCAGCCAAGAAGGGCGGCAGCCCCAGCATTTT	NA	TRBJ1-5	TRBV4-2	NA
CASSPLAENTGELFF	TGTGCCAGCAGCCCACTAGCGGAGAACACCGGGGAGCTGTTTTTT	TRBD2	TRBJ2-2	TRBV6-5	NA
CASNDRGITGELFF	TGTGCCAGTAACGACAGGGGAATAACCGGGGAGCTGTTTTTT	TRBD1	TRBJ2-2	TRBV19	few
CATSRGGGQGSITGELFF	TGTGCCACCAGCAGAGGTGGGGGACAGGGTAGTATAACCGGGGAGCTGTTTTTT	TRBD1	TRBJ2-2	TRBV15	NA
CASSQDYQGLGGYTF	TGCGCCAGCAGCCAAGATTATCAGGGGCTTGGCGGCTACACCTTC	NA	TRBJ1-2	TRBV4-1	NA
CASSGGLAGYNEQFF	TGTGCCAGTAGCGGGGGACTAGCGGGATACAATGAGCAGTTCTTC	TRBD2	TRBJ2-1	TRBV19	NA
CASKGQGGEAFF	TGCGCCAGCAAGGGACAGGGAGGCGAAGCTTTCTTT	TRBD1	TRBJ1-1	TRBV5-1	NA
CASSPGGAREKLFF	TGTGCCAGCAGCCCAGGGGGGGCGCGCGAAAAACTGTTTTTT	TRBD1	TRBJ1-4	TRBV7-2	NA
CSVGPNRHNEQFF	TGCAGCGTTGGGCCTAATAGGCACAATGAGCAGTTCTTC	NA	TRBJ2-1	TRBV29-1	NA
CASSFLQGQETQYF	TGTGCCAGCAGTTTTCTCCAGGGGCAAGAGACCCAGTACTTC	NA	TRBJ2-5	TRBV28	few
CSVEFWAREDTEAFF	TGCAGCGTTGAATTCTGGGCCAGGGAGGATACTGAAGCTTTCTTT	NA	TRBJ1-1	TRBV29-1	NA
CASSKPDYEQYF	TGTGCCAGTAGTAAGCCGGATTACGAGCAGTACTTC	NA	TRBJ2-7	TRBV19	NA
CASSPPGQGLENIQYF	TGTGCCAGCTCACCTCCGGGACAGGGGTTAGAAAACATTCAGTACTTC	TRBD1	TRBJ2-4	TRBV18	few
CSGGANEQFF	TGCAGCGGGGGGGCAAATGAGCAGTTCTTC	NA	TRBJ2-1	TRBV29-1	NA
CASSLGASGGTDTQYF	TGTGCCAGCAGCTTGGGGGCTAGCGGGGGTACAGATACGCAGTATTTT	TRBD2	TRBJ2-3	TRBV5-4	NA
CASSVGLAGGREREQFF	TGCGCCAGCAGCGTGGGACTAGCGGGAGGGCGGGAAAGGGAGCAGTTCTTC	TRBD2	TRBJ2-1	TRBV5-1	few
CASSSSGGDYGYTF	TGCGCCAGCAGCAGCTCAGGGGGAGACTATGGCTACACCTTC	TRBD1	TRBJ1-2	TRBV5-1	few
CASSSGTVLNTGELFF	TGTGCCAGCAGCTCCGGGACTGTACTAAACACCGGGGAGCTGTTTTTT	NA	TRBJ2-2	TRBV7-2	few
CASSLALTGTGGYGYTF	TGCGCCAGCAGCTTGGCCCTAACCGGGACAGGGGGCTATGGCTACACCTTC	TRBD1	TRBJ1-2	TRBV5-1	NA
CASSLGLAGANVLTF	TGTGCCAGCAGCTTAGGCCTTGCTGGGGCCAACGTCCTGACTTTC	NA	TRBJ2-6	TRBV7-9	NA
CASSLAGGRDTEAFF	TGTGCCAGCTCACTTGCGGGGGGGAGGGACACTGAAGCTTTCTTT	NA	TRBJ1-1	TRBV18	once
CASSPPGEGANYGYTF	TGTGCCAGCAGCCCCCCAGGTGAGGGCGCTAACTATGGCTACACCTTC	NA	TRBJ1-2	TRBV4-2	NA
CASGDGSGNTIYF	TGCGCCAGCGGGGACGGCTCTGGAAACACCATATATTTT	NA	TRBJ1-3	TRBV5-1	few
CASSLDQGNTEAFF	TGTGCCAGCAGCTTAGACCAGGGGAACACTGAAGCTTTCTTT	NA	TRBJ1-1	TRBV7-9	NA
CASSQDRGYGYTF	TGTGCCAGCAGCCAAGATCGGGGATATGGCTACACCTTC	NA	TRBJ1-2	TRBV14	NA
CASSWTGALVSGANVLTF	TGCGCCAGCAGCTGGACAGGGGCCCTAGTCTCTGGGGCCAACGTCCTGACTTTC	TRBD1	TRBJ2-6	TRBV5-1	NA
CASTLLPPGRYSGNTIYF	TGCGCCAGCACCCTCCTTCCCCCGGGACGCTACTCTGGAAACACCATATATTTT	NA	TRBJ1-3	TRBV4-1	NA
CASSGGYRAAEAFF	TGCGCCAGCAGTGGGGGTTATCGGGCCGCTGAAGCTTTCTTT	NA	TRBJ1-1	TRBV5-1	NA
CASSPGAEKSHEQYF	TGTGCCAGCTCACCAGGGGCCGAAAAATCGCACGAGCAGTACTTC	NA	TRBJ2-7	TRBV18	few
CASSTSGTGGTEAFF	TGCGCCAGCAGTACCTCCGGGACAGGGGGAACTGAAGCTTTCTTT	TRBD1	TRBJ1-1	TRBV5-1	once
CAWSPVDGPKFF	TGTGCCTGGTCCCCCGTGGACGGACCGAAGTTCTTC	NA	TRBJ2-1	TRBV30	once
CASSQFGAGSYEQYF	TGTGCCAGCAGCCAGTTCGGGGCCGGATCCTACGAGCAGTACTTC	NA	TRBJ2-7	TRBV4-2	NA
CSVQKGQGPLNEQFF	TGCAGCGTCCAAAAAGGGCAGGGCCCACTGAATGAGCAGTTCTTC	NA	TRBJ2-1	TRBV29-1	NA
CASSVAAGDTDTQYF	TGTGCCAGCAGCGTAGCTGCGGGGGACACAGATACGCAGTATTTT	TRBD2	TRBJ2-3	TRBV9	NA
CASSVDPAGGLYF	TGTGCCAGCAGCGTAGATCCAGCGGGGGGACTCTACTTC	TRBD2	TRBJ2-7	TRBV9	NA
CASSLLDRVMPEAFF	TGTGCCAGCAGCCTCTTGGACAGGGTGATGCCTGAAGCTTTCTTT	TRBD1	TRBJ1-1	TRBV5-6	NA
CASRTTEGSPLHF	TGTGCCAGCAGGACGACGGAGGGTTCACCCCTCCACTTT	NA	TRBJ1-6	TRBV10-3	few
CASSLTPVVNTEAFF	TGCGCCAGCAGCCTTACCCCGGTAGTTAACACTGAAGCTTTCTTT	NA	TRBJ1-1	TRBV4-1	NA
CAWNRDSYSETQYF	TGTGCCTGGAACCGGGACAGTTATTCGGAGACCCAGTACTTC	TRBD1	TRBJ2-5	TRBV30	NA
CASRKPGYYGYTF	TGTGCCAGCAGAAAACCCGGATACTATGGCTACACCTTC	NA	TRBJ1-2	TRBV27	few